This passage covers 29 T cell receptor beta chains from one sample sequenced in a study of T-cell reconstitution after alpha-beta-depleted transplantation in children. The authors prepared the TCRbeta library with unique molecular identifiers. TCRdb reprocessed the PCR reads via MiXCR and lists one record per CDR3 protein. The sample shows some 340,000 distinct CDR3 sequences, about a tenth of them seen only once. The sample in question was PBMCs from the stem cell graft donor, obtained from the stem cell graft. Every receptor here comes from a human donor who donated a stem cell graft to a child with acute lymphoblastic leukemia.

This clonotype was seen a handful of times. The V and J genes are TRBV12-3 or TRBV12-4 and TRBJ2-2, with TRBD2 identical over 13 bases. V lost 5 bases and J lost 2; bases outside the gene matches: 11. The CDR3 is 19 residues long. CDR3 in amino acids: CASSPRLAGGPLNTGELFF. In DNA, the CDR3 is TGTGCCAGCAGTCCCCGACTAGCGGGAGGTCCCCTAAACACCGGGGAGCTGTTTTTT.

The chain carries TRBV12-3 or TRBV12-4 and TRBJ1-2; D unresolved. V lost 6 bases to trimming and J lost 5 bases, with 10 bases between them. This CDR3 region has 12 residues. The CDR3 loop reads CASSGQKYGYTF. For the CDR3, the DNA is TGTGCCAGCAGCGGGCAGAAATATGGCTACACCTTC.

The chain uses TRBV19 and TRBJ2-1, with 11 bases lining up with TRBD2. This CDR3 has 17 residues. Germline-derived CDR1 and CDR2 are LNHDA and SQIVND (reference sequence). Trimming at V came to 5 bases and at J to 0 bases, leaving 6 bases not matched to a gene. CDR3 residues: CASSPSGRSSSYNEQFF. As DNA, the CDR3 is TGTGCCAGTAGTCCTAGCGGGAGGTCGAGCTCCTACAATGAGCAGTTCTTC. The entire variable domain, with the rest obtained from reference TRBV19 and TRBJ2-1, is as follows: DGGITQSPKYLFRKEGQNVTLSCEQNLNHDAMYWYRQDPGQGLRLIYYSQIVNDFQKGDIAEGYSVSREKKESFPLTVTSAQKNPTAFYLCASSPSGRSSSYNEQFFGPGTRLTVL.

There are a few counts of this clonotype. V and J are TRBV6-2 or TRBV6-3 and TRBJ2-7, with TRBD2 matching over 14 bases. This CDR3 has 17 amino acids. V was clipped by 4 bases and J by 5 bases; unmatched bases: 10. Germline values: CDR1 MNHEY, CDR2 SVGEGT. CDR3 in DNA: TGTGCCAGCAGTTGGGGGACTAGCGGGAGCTCTGGGCACGAGCAGTACTTC. Amino acid sequence: CASSWGTSGSSGHEQYF.

Of note for this clonotype: A read error may produce the germline difference seen at one junction end. The genes are TRBV5-1 and TRBJ2-3; TRBD2 matches 11 bases. The germline V gene encodes CDR1 SGHRS and CDR2 YFSETQ. This CDR3 is built from 18 residues. This chain's CDR3 is CAGSLETSGRMGTDTQYF. In DNA, the CDR3 is TGCGCCGGCAGCTTGGAAACTAGCGGGAGAATGGGGACAGATACGCAGTATTTT.

V usage is TRBV20-1 and J usage is TRBJ1-1, with 10 bases that match TRBD1. CDR1 and CDR2 from the germline V gene are DFQATT and SNEGSKA (reference sequence). CDR3 length: 14 residues. The ends lost 4 bases at V and 5 bases at J; junction bases unmatched: 7. The CDR3 DNA follows: TGCAGTGCTAAGACAGGGGGCGCGAGGACTGAAGCTTTCTTT. Translation gives CSAKTGGARTEAFF.

As for this clonotype: Compared with germline, one end of the junction differs, possibly owing to a read error. The chain is built from TRBV9 and TRBJ2-1; 7 positions match TRBD2. The CDR3 runs to 14 residues. From germline, CDR1 is SGDLS and CDR2 YYNGEE. This CDR3 is CASTVGGEGWEQFF. The CDR3 nucleotides read TGTGCCAGCACCGTAGGAGGGGAGGGTTGGGAGCAGTTCTTC.

This clonotype was observed a handful of times. The chain joins TRBV4-3 to TRBJ2-1, with a possible D match to TRBD1 (6 bases). From germline, CDR1 is LGHNA and CDR2 YSLEER. The CDR3 sequence is 15 residues long. Trimming stripped 1 base from V and 8 bases from J, with 15 bases between. CDR3 region: CASSQAPGHRDEQFF. The CDR3 nucleotides read TGCGCCAGCAGCCAAGCGCCGGGACATCGGGATGAGCAGTTCTTC.

J is TRBJ2-1 and V is TRBV5-1; D unclear. Per germline, CDR1 SGHRS and CDR2 YFSETQ. V was clipped by 0 bases and J by 0 bases, with 13 bases between them. The CDR3 contains 17 residues. CDR3 in amino acids: CASSLVIKNPSYNEQFF. DNA for the CDR3: TGCGCCAGCAGCTTGGTAATTAAGAACCCCTCCTACAATGAGCAGTTCTTC.

This chain links TRBV4-1 with TRBJ2-2, with D unresolved. The V gene's germline CDR1 is MGHRA and CDR2 YSYEKL. This CDR3 comprises 13 residues. Trimming took 5 bases from V and 6 from J, leaving 10 bases between them. This CDR3 reads CASSERVSGELFF. Written as DNA, the CDR3 is TGCGCCAGCAGCGAAAGGGTGTCCGGGGAGCTGTTTTTT.

This clonotype was seen more than once but under ten times. The CDR3 loop reads CASSFGNMGNNQPQHF. CDR3 bases: TGTGCCAGCAGTTTTGGAAATATGGGGAATAATCAGCCCCAGCATTTT. The chain combines TRBV6-5 with TRBJ1-5; no definite D call. Trimming shortened V by 4 bases and J by 4 bases, and 17 bases separated the two germline ends. The CDR3 consists of 16 residues. Per germline, CDR1 MNHEY and CDR2 SVGAGI.

A single count supports this clonotype. V usage is TRBV5-1 and J usage is TRBJ2-6, with D maybe TRBD1 (5 bases). Trimming shortened V by 2 bases and J by 1 base, and 7 bases separated the two germline ends. CDR3 length: 15 amino acids. CDR1 and CDR2 from the germline V gene are SGHRS and YFSETQ. DNA for the CDR3: TGCGCCAGCAGCTTACAGGCTTCTGGGGCCAACGTCCTGACTTTC. It codes for CASSLQASGANVLTF.

In its sample, this clonotype was seen a few times. The chain has TRBV11-2 and TRBJ2-7; 9 bases are shared with TRBD2. Germline loops: CDR1 SGHAT, CDR2 FQNNGV. Germline trimming cut 5 bases from V and 6 bases from J; bases unmatched to any gene: 11. This CDR3 is built from 15 residues. CDR3 sequence (DNA): TGTGCCAGCAGCAGAAATAGCGGGAGAGTCCCCGAGCAGTACTTC. It codes for CASSRNSGRVPEQYF.

This chain links TRBV7-2 with TRBJ2-7, with D uncertain. V dropped 2 bases and J dropped 0 bases, with 11 bases sitting between them. The CDR3 is made up of 15 amino acids. Germline values: CDR1 SGHTA, CDR2 FQGNSA. For the CDR3, the DNA is TGTGCCAGCAGCTTATCCGGCGCTAGCTCCTACGAGCAGTACTTC. The encoded protein is CASSLSGASSYEQYF.

This clonotype was recorded a few times. The chain recombines TRBV3-1 with TRBJ1-4, with D perhaps matching TRBD1 (6 bases). There are 16 residues in the CDR3. Germline CDR1 reads LGHDT; CDR2 reads YNNKEL (reference sequence). V was pared by 5 bases and J by 5 bases, with 18 bases between. CDR3 bases: TGTGCCAGCAGCACAAGGGCCAGGACAGAGAATGAAAAACTGTTTTTT. Encoded protein: CASSTRARTENEKLFF.

The table lists this clonotype with a few counts. The chain has TRBV28 and TRBJ2-2, with D unresolved. The germline V gene has CDR1 MDHEN and CDR2 SYDVKM. CDR3 length: 14 residues. The V end lost 5 bases, the J end lost 7 bases, and 14 bases lay between the germline ends. The CDR3 sequence: CASSIAVNRGELFF. Here the CDR3 DNA reads TGTGCCAGCAGTATCGCCGTAAACCGCGGGGAGCTGTTTTTT. Full variable domain (remainder filled in from reference TRBV28 and TRBJ2-2): DVKVTQSSRYLVKRTGEKVFLECVQDMDHENMFWYRQDPGLGLRLIYFSYDVKMKEKGDIPEGYSVSREKKERFSLILESASTNQTSMYLCASSIAVNRGELFFGEGSRLTVL.

The chain employs TRBV7-2 and TRBJ2-3; D might be TRBD1 (5 bases). Looked up from germline, CDR1 is SGHTA and CDR2 is FQGNSA. Trimming took 0 bases from V and 3 from J, leaving 13 bases between them. The CDR3 runs 16 residues. The DNA for the CDR3 is TGTGCCAGCAGCTTAGCTTATGGGCAGGGTACAGATACGCAGTATTTT. Translated: CASSLAYGQGTDTQYF.

In this sample, this clonotype turned up a few times. The chain is built from TRBV20-1 and TRBJ2-7; 8 bases fit TRBD2. The germline gives CDR1 DFQATT, CDR2 SNEGSKA (reference sequence). J gave up 1 base and V 1 base, and 6 bases lay outside the gene matches. This CDR3 is 15 amino acids long. CDR3 amino acids: CSARGPASGSYEQYF. The CDR3 bases are TGCAGTGCTAGAGGACCTGCTAGCGGGTCCTACGAGCAGTACTTC.

J is TRBJ2-7 and V is TRBV2; D might be TRBD2 (5 bases). The CDR3 sequence is 15 residues long. Germline V CDR1 and CDR2: SNHLY, FYNNEI. V lost 6 bases and J 1 base, leaving 16 bases between the germline ends. The CDR3 is CASSDPGIVSYEQYF. CDR3 nucleotide sequence: TGTGCCAGCAGCGATCCGGGAATAGTGTCCTACGAGCAGTACTTC.

CDR3 DNA sequence: TGTGCCAGCAGCTACCGTACAGGGAACACTGAAGCTTTCTTT. This sequence encodes CASSYRTGNTEAFF. The chain is built from TRBV7-9 and TRBJ1-1, with a possible D match to TRBD1 (5 bases). CDR3 size: 14 residues. The V and J ends lost 4 bases and 1 base respectively, with 10 bases between them. CDR1 is SEHNR, CDR2 FQNEAQ, per germline (reference sequence). The variable domain in full, with the rest retrieved from reference TRBV7-9 and TRBJ1-1, is DTGVSQNPRHKITKRGQNVTFRCDPISEHNRLYWYRQTLGQGPEFLTYFQNEAQLEKSRLLSDRFSAERPKGSFSTLEIQRTEQGDSAMYLCASSYRTGNTEAFFGQGTRLTVV.

This clonotype was counted only a few times. The chain couples TRBV6-2 or TRBV6-3 to TRBJ1-1, with 7 bases matching TRBD1. V gave up 4 bases and J gave up 0 bases; unmatched junction bases: 2. Germline assignment: CDR1 MNHEY and CDR2 SVGEGT. CDR3 length equals 14 residues. CDR3 in amino acids: CASSWDSMNTEAFF. The CDR3 bases are TGTGCCAGCAGTTGGGACAGCATGAACACTGAAGCTTTCTTT.

This clonotype turned up a few times. The CDR3 here is CASSLGYDTYEQYF. The CDR3 DNA follows: TGCGCCAGCAGCTTGGGGTACGATACCTACGAGCAGTACTTC. The genes are TRBV5-1 and TRBJ2-7, with D unresolved. The V end was cut by 0 bases, the J end by 2 bases, with 9 bases between. Germline V lookup: CDR1 SGHRS, CDR2 YFSETQ. This CDR3 spans 14 amino acids.

This clonotype was detected many times. The chain recombines TRBV28 with TRBJ2-7; D is uncertain. Germline assignment: CDR1 MDHEN and CDR2 SYDVKM. V was cut by 6 bases and J by 6 bases, with 12 bases left in between. This CDR3 comprises 12 residues. The CDR3 region is CASSSRWSEQYF. The CDR3 bases are TGTGCCAGCAGCTCCCGTTGGTCCGAGCAGTACTTC.

The chain has TRBV25-1 and TRBJ2-1, with 7 bases fitting TRBD1. Trimming cost V 0 bases and J 8 bases; bases outside gene matches: 13. CDR1 and CDR2 (germline): MGHDK, SYGVNS. The CDR3 loop spans 17 amino acids. The CDR3 loop reads CASSEYEGQGELDEQFF. As DNA, the CDR3 is TGTGCCAGCAGTGAATATGAGGGTCAGGGGGAGTTGGATGAGCAGTTCTTC.

This clonotype turned up a few times. The chain carries TRBV29-1 and TRBJ2-1; a weak D match, TRBD2 (6 bases). The V gene lost 5 bases and the J gene lost 9 bases, with 11 bases spanning the gap. CDR3 size: 11 residues. Germline V gives CDR1 SQVTM, CDR2 ANQGSEA. The CDR3 protein is CSVPLGGEQFF. The CDR3 DNA sequence: TGCAGCGTTCCCTTGGGAGGTGAGCAGTTCTTC.

This clonotype has only a few counts. This chain connects TRBV30 to TRBJ2-5; 9 positions match TRBD2. The V segment lost 4 bases and the J segment 9 bases; nucleotides outside the gene matches: 15. Germline CDR1 GTSNPN, CDR2 SVGIG (reference sequence). This CDR3 is built from 15 residues. The CDR3 DNA is TGTGCCTGGACCCTTAGCGGGAGCAACTTTCAGGCCCAGTACTTC. Protein product: CAWTLSGSNFQAQYF.

This clonotype occurred many times. This chain uses TRBV15 with TRBJ2-7; 7 bases are shared with TRBD2. The J segment lost 3 bases and the V segment lost 0 bases, leaving 5 bases of the junction unmatched. The germline CDR1 and CDR2 sequences are LNHNV and YYDKDF (reference sequence). This CDR3 has 15 amino acids. The CDR3: CATSRDSGIFYEQYF. CDR3 sequence (DNA): TGTGCCACCAGCAGAGACAGCGGGATCTTCTACGAGCAGTACTTC.

This clonotype showed up just a few times. V usage is TRBV20-1 and J usage is TRBJ2-7; the D call may be TRBD1 or TRBD2 (6 bases each). This CDR3 is 13 amino acids long. V was cut by 4 bases and J by 0 bases, with 10 bases left in between. Germline V gene data show CDR1 as DFQATT and CDR2 as SNEGSKA (reference sequence). The CDR3: CSAIADSSYEQYF. As DNA, the CDR3 is TGCAGTGCTATAGCGGACAGCTCCTACGAGCAGTACTTC.

This clonotype was observed many times. The gene calls are TRBV4-1 and TRBJ2-2; 10 bases are a match to TRBD1. The CDR3 runs 15 residues. The germline CDR1 and CDR2 sequences are MGHRA and YSYEKL. The ends lost 3 bases at V and 6 bases at J; junction bases unmatched: 4. The CDR3 nucleotides are TGCGCCAGCAGCCATTTAGGACAGGGGGCCGGGGAGCTGTTTTTT. This codes for CASSHLGQGAGELFF.